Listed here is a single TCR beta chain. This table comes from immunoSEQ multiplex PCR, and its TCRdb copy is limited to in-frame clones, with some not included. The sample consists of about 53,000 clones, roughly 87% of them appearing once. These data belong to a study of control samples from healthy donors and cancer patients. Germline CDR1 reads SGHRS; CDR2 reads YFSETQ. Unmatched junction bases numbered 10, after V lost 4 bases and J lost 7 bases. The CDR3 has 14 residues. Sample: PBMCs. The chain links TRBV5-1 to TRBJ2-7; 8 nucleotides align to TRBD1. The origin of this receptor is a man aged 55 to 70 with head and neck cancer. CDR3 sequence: CASSVGQGFEEQYF. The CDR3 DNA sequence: TGCGCCAGCAGCGTCGGACAGGGTTTTGAAGAGCAGTACTTC.